The 16 T cell receptor beta chains listed next were all sequenced from one sample in a study of blood T cell repertoires in COVID-19. Sequenced by immunoSEQ multiplex PCR; TCRdb stores in-frame clones only, minus some. The table includes about 190,000 clones, 88% detected once. What was sequenced was peripheral blood. Source of these receptors: a man between 35 and 55 years old with active or convalescent COVID-19.

This chain uses TRBV15 with TRBJ2-1; TRBD1 might be the D (6 bases). V was pared by 2 bases and J by 6 bases, with 17 bases between. The CDR3 loop spans 16 amino acids. Germline assignment: CDR1 LNHNV and CDR2 YYDKDF (reference sequence). The CDR3 DNA reads as TGTGCCACCAGCAGACCTTCCAGGACAGCTCTCAATGAGCAGTTCTTC. Residues: CATSRPSRTALNEQFF.

The chain carries TRBV29-1 and TRBJ2-1; 11 bases map to TRBD2. V was pared by 1 base and J by 9 bases, with 5 bases of the junction left unmatched. The CDR3 runs 14 residues. Germline CDR1 is SQVTM and CDR2 is ANQGSEA. CDR3 DNA: TGCAGCGTTGAAGGTGCCGGGACTAGCGGTGAGCAGTTCTTC. Protein sequence: CSVEGAGTSGEQFF.

This clone was recorded only once. The CDR3 DNA is TGTGCCAGCAGCTTGGTTAGGGGGGAAAAACTGTTTTTT. It is translated as CASSLVRGEKLFF. This chain uses TRBV5-8 with TRBJ1-4; maybe TRBD1 (6 bases). This CDR3 has 13 residues. V was cut by 0 bases and J by 8 bases, with 8 bases left in between. CDR1 and CDR2 (germline): SGHTS, YDEGEE.

V is TRBV19 and J is TRBJ2-5, with 9 nucleotides matching TRBD1. V was pared by 1 base and J by 1 base, with 4 bases of the junction left unmatched. Germline assignment: CDR1 LNHDA and CDR2 SQIVND (reference sequence). This CDR3 contains 16 residues. Here the CDR3 DNA reads TGTGCCAGTAGTATAGTCGGGACAGGGCCCCAAGAGACCCAGTACTTC. Translated, it gives CASSIVGTGPQETQYF. Full variable domain (outside the CDR3, taken from reference TRBV19 and TRBJ2-5): DGGITQSPKYLFRKEGQNVTLSCEQNLNHDAMYWYRQDPGQGLRLIYYSQIVNDFQKGDIAEGYSVSREKKESFPLTVTSAQKNPTAFYLCASSIVGTGPQETQYFGPGTRLLVL.

The rearrangement uses TRBV28 and TRBJ2-7, with D tentatively TRBD1 (6 bases). The CDR3 has 14 amino acids. Trimming shortened V by 3 bases and J by 2 bases, and 11 bases separated the two germline ends. The germline V gene encodes CDR1 MDHEN and CDR2 SYDVKM. Here the CDR3 DNA reads TGTGCCAGCAGTTTCAACAGGGTCACCTACGAGCAGTACTTC. It specifies CASSFNRVTYEQYF.

V usage is TRBV11-1 and J usage is TRBJ1-5, with D maybe TRBD1 (5 bases). This CDR3 comprises 13 residues. V was cut by 2 bases and J by 5 bases, with 7 bases left in between. CDR1 and CDR2 from the germline V gene are SGHAT and FQDESV (reference sequence). The CDR3 DNA reads TGTGCCAGCAGCTTATGGGGGGATCAGCCCCAGCATTTT. It encodes CASSLWGDQPQHF.

CDR3 DNA: TGCGCCAGCAGCCTCTCGCGGGAATTCTCCTACGAGCAGTACTTC. As protein: CASSLSREFSYEQYF. This rearrangement joins TRBV5-1 to TRBJ2-7, with D possibly being TRBD2 (6 bases). V shed 4 bases and J shed 0 bases, with 14 bases lying between them. Germline values: CDR1 SGHRS, CDR2 YFSETQ. The CDR3 is made up of 15 amino acids.

This sequence joins TRBV20-1 and TRBJ2-5; 13 bases align to TRBD2. This CDR3 is built from 16 residues. CDR1 and CDR2 from the germline V gene are DFQATT and SNEGSKA (reference sequence). Germline trimming cut 3 bases from V and 4 bases from J; bases unmatched to any gene: 8. CDR3 region: CSASPLAGGLGETQYF. Written as DNA, the CDR3 is TGCAGTGCTAGTCCACTAGCGGGGGGGCTGGGAGAGACCCAGTACTTC.

The V call is TRBV7-2, the J call TRBJ1-2; D is ambiguous. The CDR3 spans 15 residues. V was shortened by 1 base and J by 0 bases, with 9 bases between the two germline ends. Looked up from germline, CDR1 is SGHTA and CDR2 is FQGNSA. CDR3 region: CASSLGPVSNYGYTF. CDR3 DNA: TGTGCCAGCAGCTTAGGTCCCGTATCTAACTATGGCTACACCTTC.

This clone was observed a single time. CDR3 protein: CASSPDRVSTEAFF. The CDR3, as DNA: TGTGCCAGCAGCCCTGACAGGGTATCCACTGAAGCTTTCTTT. The V and J genes are TRBV7-2 and TRBJ1-1, with 7 bases identical to TRBD1. Unmatched junction bases numbered 7, after V lost 5 bases and J lost 4 bases. The CDR3 has 14 residues. Germline V gene sequence: CDR1 SGHTA, CDR2 FQGNSA.

This sequence joins TRBV3-1 (or the pseudogene TRBV3-2) and TRBJ2-2, with 7 bases fitting TRBD1. The CDR3 runs 16 residues. The V gene's germline CDR1 is LGHDT and CDR2 YNNKEL (reference sequence). V shed 8 bases and J 0 bases; nucleotides not matched to a gene: 9. This CDR3 is CASGLQGITNTGELFF. The DNA for the CDR3 is TGTGCCAGCGGTCTACAGGGGATTACGAACACCGGGGAGCTGTTTTTT.

This chain uses TRBV19 with TRBJ1-6; the match to TRBD1 covers 8 bases. The CDR3 spans 16 residues. Per germline, CDR1 LNHDA and CDR2 SQIVND (reference sequence). The V and J ends lost 5 bases and 5 bases, in that order; junction bases with no gene match: 8. CDR3 sequence reads: CASSPRQGINNSPLHF. DNA of the CDR3: TGTGCCAGTAGTCCCCGACAGGGGATAAATAATTCACCCCTCCACTTT. Supplemented by reference TRBV19 and TRBJ1-6, the full variable domain reads DGGITQSPKYLFRKEGQNVTLSCEQNLNHDAMYWYRQDPGQGLRLIYYSQIVNDFQKGDIAEGYSVSREKKESFPLTVTSAQKNPTAFYLCASSPRQGINNSPLHFGNGTRLTVT.

Written as DNA, the CDR3 is TGTGCCAGCAGTAACAGGGGTTTTCGTAACACCGGGGAGCTGTTTTTT. It codes for CASSNRGFRNTGELFF. The chain recombines TRBV28 with TRBJ2-2; TRBD1 matches 7 bases. The CDR3 contains 16 residues. V dropped 5 bases and J dropped 2; count of bases not matched to a gene: 8. Germline V lookup: CDR1 MDHEN, CDR2 SYDVKM.

V is TRBV5-6 and J is TRBJ1-1; 8 nucleotides match TRBD1. V trimming: 0 bases; J trimming: 7 bases; junction bases outside the gene matches: 5. CDR1 is SGHDT, CDR2 YYEEEE, per germline. The CDR3 length is 14 residues. The CDR3, as DNA: TGTGCCAGCAGCTTGGGGCAGGGGGCTAGTGAAGCTTTCTTT. Its protein is CASSLGQGASEAFF.

The chain links TRBV19 to TRBJ1-2; 8 nucleotides agree with TRBD1. The CDR3 is 15 amino acids. V shed 4 bases and J 2 bases; nucleotides not matched to a gene: 6. Germline V gene sequence: CDR1 LNHDA, CDR2 SQIVND (reference sequence). The CDR3 protein is CASSNPWTGNYGYTF. The CDR3 nucleotides read TGTGCCAGTAGTAACCCTTGGACAGGGAACTATGGCTACACCTTC.

V is TRBV30 and J is TRBJ1-1, with 7 nucleotides matching TRBD1. CDR3 length: 16 residues. Germline CDR1 reads GTSNPN; CDR2 reads SVGIG (reference sequence). V shed 3 bases, J shed 5 bases, and the junction held 15 bases outside the gene matches. Here the CDR3 reads CAWSKPYGTEGTEAFF. CDR3 DNA sequence: TGTGCCTGGAGCAAACCATACGGGACAGAGGGGACTGAAGCTTTCTTT.